This T cell receptor (beta chain) was observed in a study of cytomegalovirus exposure and HLA in healthy donors. Study-level background: Previous work identified 120 million or so unique TCR beta sequences from 150 million to 200 million T cells.

Use of 60 Vbeta and 13 Jbeta primers characterized the PCR. Sequencing was performed with immunoSEQ multiplex PCR; in TCRdb, only in-frame clones are kept and a portion is missing. Among about 140,000 clones listed, approximately 82% were seen once. Germline CDR1 is SNHLY and CDR2 is FYNNEI. CDR3 length equals 16 residues. With 2 bases removed from V and 11 bases from J, the gap between germline ends came to 25 bases. Study-level findings and limits: It was reportedly the case that the classifier diagnosed cytomegalovirus status with high specificity and sensitivity. Later on, a genetic analysis was performed. It linked a missense variant in DCLRE1C with V- and J-gene trimming of TCR beta.

A word on this clone: As yet, its antigen is unknown.

Nominally healthy donors were sampled, though unrecorded immune exposures were likely. The rearrangement joins TRBV2 to TRBJ2-7, with D tentatively TRBD1 (8 bases). The sequence was collected from a middle-aged woman in good health and CMV-seronegative. The sequenced sample was PBMCs. The CDR3 region is CASSERPGGGREKKYF. CDR3 bases: TGTGCCAGCAGTGAACGGCCAGGGGGCGGGCGGGAGAAAAAGTACTTC.